The 11 T cell receptor beta chains below all came from one sample that was sequenced in a study of lymphopenia after photon versus proton radiotherapy (dated by TCRdb to between 2018 and 2020). Libraries were made using the immunoSEQ multiplex PCR assay. The clones in this table, taken by TCRdb from immuneACCESS, are in-frame only. Not every clone is retained; where verified, under half of the shortfall comes from an unresolved V gene, and the cause of the rest is unknown. For this sample there are 50,000 to 65,000 clones; 87% appear just once. The ten top clones hold about 13% of the sample. The sequences come from peripheral blood, collected from a patient treated with proton-based radiotherapy. All receptors derive from a man older than 75 with esophageal cancer.

This clone was detected once. V and J are TRBV4-3 and TRBJ2-7; no definite D call. The V and J ends lost 4 bases and 10 bases respectively, with 17 bases between them. The germline gives CDR1 LGHNA, CDR2 YSLEER. CDR3 size: 13 residues. CDR3 nucleotides: TGCGCCAGCAGCCGAGAGCCGGGCTTACCTCAGTACTTC. Its protein product is CASSREPGLPQYF.

The V call is TRBV9, the J call TRBJ2-1; TRBD2 agrees at 9 bases. The CDR3 spans 16 residues. Germline V gene data show CDR1 as SGDLS and CDR2 as YYNGEE. V dropped 4 bases and J dropped 1; count of bases not matched to a gene: 6. The CDR3 DNA is TGTGCCAGCAGCCCGAGTAGCGGGGGATCCTACAATGAGCAGTTCTTC. Amino acids: CASSPSSGGSYNEQFF.

This clone was seen a single time. In nucleotides, the CDR3 is TGTGCCAGCAGCTTACCGGGGGCGGGGGAGACCCAGTACTTC. Residues: CASSLPGAGETQYF. The genes are TRBV9 and TRBJ2-5; D tentatively fits TRBD1 or TRBD2 (6 bases each). This CDR3 contains 14 residues. Germline V gene data show CDR1 as SGDLS and CDR2 as YYNGEE. Trimming shortened V by 4 bases and J by 5 bases, and 15 bases separated the two germline ends.

The CDR3 DNA is TGTGCCAGCAGCGGTAGCGGGAGTATTAACGAGCAGTACTTC. Its translation is CASSGSGSINEQYF. The chain has TRBV2 and TRBJ2-7, with 9 bases matching TRBD2. The length of the CDR3 is 14 residues. Germline CDR1 and CDR2: SNHLY and FYNNEI. The ends lost 6 bases at V and 5 bases at J; junction bases unmatched: 8.

This clone was picked up a small number of times. J is TRBJ2-7 and V is TRBV7-9; D possibly corresponds to TRBD2 (6 bases). V was shortened by 5 bases and J by 3 bases, with 11 bases between the two germline ends. From germline, CDR1 is SEHNR and CDR2 FQNEAQ (reference sequence). The CDR3 contains 13 residues. CDR3 in amino acids: CASSRDGSYEQYF. In DNA, the CDR3 is TGTGCCAGCAGCAGGGACGGGAGCTACGAGCAGTACTTC.

The chain couples TRBV30 to TRBJ2-5, with D maybe TRBD1 (6 bases). V was clipped by 4 bases and J by 5 bases, with 14 bases between them. CDR1 is GTSNPN, CDR2 SVGIG, per germline (reference sequence). The CDR3 is 13 amino acids. Here the CDR3 reads CAWTEQGRETQYF. For the CDR3, the DNA is TGTGCCTGGACAGAGCAGGGGCGTGAGACCCAGTACTTC.

The chain joins TRBV7-2 to TRBJ2-5; the match to TRBD1 covers 7 bases. The germline gives CDR1 SGHTA, CDR2 FQGNSA. The CDR3 is made up of 14 amino acids. Trimming cost V 3 bases and J 5 bases; bases outside gene matches: 6. This chain's CDR3 is CASSFPTGDETQYF. For the CDR3, the DNA is TGTGCCAGCAGCTTTCCTACAGGGGACGAGACCCAGTACTTC.

In its sample, this clone was seen a few times. This chain joins TRBV6-6 and TRBJ2-7; a weak D match, TRBD2 (6 bases). With 5 bases removed from V and 7 bases from J, the gap between germline ends came to 15 bases. The CDR3 is 13 residues long. Germline V gives CDR1 MNHNY, CDR2 SVGAGI (reference sequence). The CDR3 nucleotides read TGTGCCAGCAGTCCGACTAGAACGGGTGAGCAGTACTTC. Translating gives CASSPTRTGEQYF.

J is TRBJ1-2 and V is TRBV30; 8 bases fit TRBD1. The CDR3 is made up of 15 amino acids. In germline, CDR1 is GTSNPN, CDR2 SVGIG (reference sequence). V was pared by 3 bases and J by 4 bases, with 10 bases of the junction left unmatched. The CDR3 bases are TGTGCCTGGAGGGCCTTTGAGACAGGGGTCTATGGCTACACCTTC. Translated: CAWRAFETGVYGYTF. Filled out from reference TRBV30 and TRBJ1-2, the complete variable domain reads SQTIHQWPATLVQPVGSPLSLECTVEGTSNPNLYWYRQAAGRGLQLLFYSVGIGQISSEVPQNLSASRPQDRQFILSSKKLLLSDSGFYLCAWRAFETGVYGYTFGSGTRLTVV.

The chain links TRBV4-1 to TRBJ2-1, with D tentatively TRBD1 (6 bases). V dropped 0 bases and J dropped 10 bases, with 10 bases sitting between them. The CDR3 length is 13 residues. Germline V gives CDR1 MGHRA, CDR2 YSYEKL. The CDR3 nucleotides are TGCGCCAGCAGCCAAGATCGAGGGGGAGAGCAGTTCTTC. It is translated as CASSQDRGGEQFF.

V and J are TRBV5-1 and TRBJ2-7; 12 bases map to TRBD2. Germline assignment: CDR1 SGHRS and CDR2 YFSETQ. V was pared by 4 bases and J by 3 bases, with 5 bases of the junction left unmatched. This CDR3 is 15 amino acids long. The CDR3 loop is CASSLGLAGRYEQYF. The CDR3 nucleotides read TGCGCCAGCAGCCTAGGACTAGCGGGACGCTACGAGCAGTACTTC. The whole variable domain, remainder taken from reference TRBV5-1 and TRBJ2-7, is KAGVTQTPRYLIKTRGQQVTLSCSPISGHRSVSWYQQTPGQGLQFLFEYFSETQRNKGNFPGRFSGRQFSNSRSEMNVSTLELGDSALYLCASSLGLAGRYEQYFGPGTRLTVT.